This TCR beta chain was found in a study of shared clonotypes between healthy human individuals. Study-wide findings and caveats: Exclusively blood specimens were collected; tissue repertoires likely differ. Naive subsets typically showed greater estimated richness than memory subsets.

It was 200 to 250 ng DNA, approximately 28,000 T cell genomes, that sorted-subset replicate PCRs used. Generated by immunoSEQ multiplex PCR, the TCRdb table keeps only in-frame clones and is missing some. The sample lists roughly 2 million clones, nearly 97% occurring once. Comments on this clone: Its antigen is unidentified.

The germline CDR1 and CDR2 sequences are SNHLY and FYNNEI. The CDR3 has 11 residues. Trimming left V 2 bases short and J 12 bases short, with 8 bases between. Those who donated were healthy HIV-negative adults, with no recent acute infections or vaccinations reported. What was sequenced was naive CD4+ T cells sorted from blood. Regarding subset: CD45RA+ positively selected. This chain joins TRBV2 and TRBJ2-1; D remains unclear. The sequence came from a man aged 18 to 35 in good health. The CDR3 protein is CASSELPGQFF. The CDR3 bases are TGTGCCAGCAGTGAATTGCCCGGGCAGTTCTTC.